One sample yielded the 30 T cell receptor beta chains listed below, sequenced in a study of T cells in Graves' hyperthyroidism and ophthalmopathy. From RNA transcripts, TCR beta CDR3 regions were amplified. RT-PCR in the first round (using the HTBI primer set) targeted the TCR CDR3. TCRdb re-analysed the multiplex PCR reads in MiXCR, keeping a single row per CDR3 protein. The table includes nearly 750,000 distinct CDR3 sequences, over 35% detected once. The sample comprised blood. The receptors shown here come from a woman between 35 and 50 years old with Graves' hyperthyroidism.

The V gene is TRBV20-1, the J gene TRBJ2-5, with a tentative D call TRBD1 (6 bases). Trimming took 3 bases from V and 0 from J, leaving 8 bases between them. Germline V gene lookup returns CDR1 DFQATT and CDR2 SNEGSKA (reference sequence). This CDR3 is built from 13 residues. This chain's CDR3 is CSASAGDQETQYF. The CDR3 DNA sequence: TGCAGTGCTAGCGCAGGGGACCAAGAGACCCAGTACTTC.

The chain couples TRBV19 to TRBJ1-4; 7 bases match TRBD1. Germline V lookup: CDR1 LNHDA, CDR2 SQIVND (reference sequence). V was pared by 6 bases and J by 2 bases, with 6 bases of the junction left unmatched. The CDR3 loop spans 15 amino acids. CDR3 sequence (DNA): TGTGCCAGTAGCTGGACACAGGGGACTAATGAAAAACTGTTTTTT. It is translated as CASSWTQGTNEKLFF.

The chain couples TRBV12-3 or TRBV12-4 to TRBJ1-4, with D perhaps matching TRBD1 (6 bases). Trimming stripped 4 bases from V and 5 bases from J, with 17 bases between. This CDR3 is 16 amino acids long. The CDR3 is CASSSLYRDVNEKLFF. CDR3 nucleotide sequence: TGTGCCAGCAGTTCCCTATACAGGGATGTAAATGAAAAACTGTTTTTT.

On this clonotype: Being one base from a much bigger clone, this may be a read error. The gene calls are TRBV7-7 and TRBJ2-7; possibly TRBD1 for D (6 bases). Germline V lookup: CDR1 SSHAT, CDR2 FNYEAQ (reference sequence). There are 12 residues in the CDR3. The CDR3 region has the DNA TGTGCTGGCAGCTTAGAACAGGGAGAGGAGTACTTC. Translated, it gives CAGSLEQGEEYF.

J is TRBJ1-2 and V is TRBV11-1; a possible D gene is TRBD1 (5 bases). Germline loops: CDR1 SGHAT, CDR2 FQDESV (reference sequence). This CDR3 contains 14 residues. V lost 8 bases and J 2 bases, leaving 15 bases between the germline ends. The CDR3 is CASSPLQENYGYTF. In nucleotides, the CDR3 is TGTGCCAGCTCACCTCTACAGGAGAACTATGGCTACACCTTC.

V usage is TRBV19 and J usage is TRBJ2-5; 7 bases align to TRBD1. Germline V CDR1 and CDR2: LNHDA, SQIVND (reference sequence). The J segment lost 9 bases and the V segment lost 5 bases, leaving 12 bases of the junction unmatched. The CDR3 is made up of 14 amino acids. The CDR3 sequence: CASSLTGAGQPQYF. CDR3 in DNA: TGTGCCAGTAGTTTAACAGGGGCCGGTCAGCCCCAGTACTTC.

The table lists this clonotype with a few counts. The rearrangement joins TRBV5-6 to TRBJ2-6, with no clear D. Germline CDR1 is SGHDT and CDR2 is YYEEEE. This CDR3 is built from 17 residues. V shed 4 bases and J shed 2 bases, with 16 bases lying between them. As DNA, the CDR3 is TGTGCCAGCAGCCCGCGAAGATTAAGGCCTGGGGCCAACGTCCTGACTTTC. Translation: CASSPRRLRPGANVLTF.

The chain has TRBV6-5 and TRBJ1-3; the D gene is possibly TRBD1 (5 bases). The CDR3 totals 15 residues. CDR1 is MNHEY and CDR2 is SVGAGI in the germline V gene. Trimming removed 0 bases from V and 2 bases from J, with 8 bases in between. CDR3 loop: CASSYSGGTGNTIYF. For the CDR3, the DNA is TGTGCCAGCAGTTACTCGGGGGGGACTGGAAACACCATATATTTT.

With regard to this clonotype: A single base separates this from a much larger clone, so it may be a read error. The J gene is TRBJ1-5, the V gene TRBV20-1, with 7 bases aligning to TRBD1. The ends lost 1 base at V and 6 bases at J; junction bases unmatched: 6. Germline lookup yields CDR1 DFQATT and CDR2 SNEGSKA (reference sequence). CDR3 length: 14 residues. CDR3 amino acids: CSARAGQVGQPQHF. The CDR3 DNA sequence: TGCAGTGCTAGAGCCGGACAGGTTGGTCAGCCCCAGCATTTT.

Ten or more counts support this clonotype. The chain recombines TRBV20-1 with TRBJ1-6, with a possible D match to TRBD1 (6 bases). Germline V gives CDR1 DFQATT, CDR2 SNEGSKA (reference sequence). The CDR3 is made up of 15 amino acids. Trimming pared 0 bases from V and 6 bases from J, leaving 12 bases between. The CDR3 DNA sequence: TGCAGTGCTAGAGATGGACAGTACTCTAATTCACCCCTCCACTTT. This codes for CSARDGQYSNSPLHF.

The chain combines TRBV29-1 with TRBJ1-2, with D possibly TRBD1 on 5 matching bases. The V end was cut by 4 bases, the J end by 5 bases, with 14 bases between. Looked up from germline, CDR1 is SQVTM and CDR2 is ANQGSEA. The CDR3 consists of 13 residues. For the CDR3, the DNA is TGCAGCGTTGCTCAGGGACGGTTGTATGGCTACACCTTC. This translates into CSVAQGRLYGYTF.

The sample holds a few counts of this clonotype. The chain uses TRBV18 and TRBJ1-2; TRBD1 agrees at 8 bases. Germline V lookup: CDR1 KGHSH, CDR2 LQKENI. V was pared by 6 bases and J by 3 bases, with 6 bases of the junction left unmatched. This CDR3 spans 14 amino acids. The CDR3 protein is CASSVTGDDYGYTF. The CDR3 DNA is TGTGCCAGCTCGGTGACAGGGGATGACTATGGCTACACCTTC.

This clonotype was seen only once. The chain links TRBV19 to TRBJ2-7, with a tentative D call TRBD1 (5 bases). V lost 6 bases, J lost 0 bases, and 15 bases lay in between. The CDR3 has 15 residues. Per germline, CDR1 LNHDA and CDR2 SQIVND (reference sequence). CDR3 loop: CASSGTSGISYEQYF. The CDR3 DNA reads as TGTGCCAGTAGCGGAACCTCAGGGATCTCCTACGAGCAGTACTTC.

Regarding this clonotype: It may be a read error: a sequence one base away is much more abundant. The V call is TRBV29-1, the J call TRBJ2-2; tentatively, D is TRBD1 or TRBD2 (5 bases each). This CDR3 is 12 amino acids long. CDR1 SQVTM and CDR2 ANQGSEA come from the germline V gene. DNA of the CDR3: TGCAGCGTTGAGGCGGACACCGGGGAGCTGCTTTTT. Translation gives CSVEADTGELLF.

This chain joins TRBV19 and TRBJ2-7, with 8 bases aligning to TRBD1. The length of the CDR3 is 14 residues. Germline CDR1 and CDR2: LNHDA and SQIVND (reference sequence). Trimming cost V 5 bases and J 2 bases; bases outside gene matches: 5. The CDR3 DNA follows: TGTGCCAGTAGTGGACAGGGATCCACCTACGAGCAGTACTTC. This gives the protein CASSGQGSTYEQYF. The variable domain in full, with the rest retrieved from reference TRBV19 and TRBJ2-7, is DGGITQSPKYLFRKEGQNVTLSCEQNLNHDAMYWYRQDPGQGLRLIYYSQIVNDFQKGDIAEGYSVSREKKESFPLTVTSAQKNPTAFYLCASSGQGSTYEQYFGPGTRLTVT.

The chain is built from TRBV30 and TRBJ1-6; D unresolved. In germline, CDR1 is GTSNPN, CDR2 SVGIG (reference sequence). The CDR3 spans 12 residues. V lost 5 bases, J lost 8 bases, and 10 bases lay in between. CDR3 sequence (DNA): TGTGCCTGGGTCCTGGGATATTCACCCCTCCACTTT. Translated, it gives CAWVLGYSPLHF.

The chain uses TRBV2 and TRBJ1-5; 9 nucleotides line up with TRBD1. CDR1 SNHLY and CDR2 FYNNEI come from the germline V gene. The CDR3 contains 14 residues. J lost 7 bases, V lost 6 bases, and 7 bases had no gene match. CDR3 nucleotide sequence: TGTGCCAGCAGGAGTACAGGGGGCGGACAGCCCCAGCATTTT. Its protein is CASRSTGGGQPQHF.

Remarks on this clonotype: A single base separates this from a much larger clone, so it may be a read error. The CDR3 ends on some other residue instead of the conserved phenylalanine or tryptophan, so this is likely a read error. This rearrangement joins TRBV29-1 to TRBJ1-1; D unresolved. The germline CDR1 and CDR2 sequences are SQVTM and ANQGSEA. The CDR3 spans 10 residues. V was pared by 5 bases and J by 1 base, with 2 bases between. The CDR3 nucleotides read TGCAGCGTTTCGAACACTGAAGCTTTCTCT. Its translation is CSVSNTEAFS.

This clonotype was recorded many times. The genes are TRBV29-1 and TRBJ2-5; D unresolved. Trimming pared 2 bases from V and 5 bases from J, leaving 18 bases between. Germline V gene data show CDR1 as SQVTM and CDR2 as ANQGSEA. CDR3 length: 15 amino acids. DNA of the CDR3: TGCAGCGTTGAACCAACCGCGAGGCCTCGGGAGACCCAGTACTTC. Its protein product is CSVEPTARPRETQYF.

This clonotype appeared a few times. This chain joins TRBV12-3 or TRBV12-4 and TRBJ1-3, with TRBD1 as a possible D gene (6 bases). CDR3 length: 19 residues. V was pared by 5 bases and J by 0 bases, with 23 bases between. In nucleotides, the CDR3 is TGTGCCAGCAGTCCTACCCTGGGAGGACAGCGCGACTCTGGAAACACCATATATTTT. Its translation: CASSPTLGGQRDSGNTIYF.

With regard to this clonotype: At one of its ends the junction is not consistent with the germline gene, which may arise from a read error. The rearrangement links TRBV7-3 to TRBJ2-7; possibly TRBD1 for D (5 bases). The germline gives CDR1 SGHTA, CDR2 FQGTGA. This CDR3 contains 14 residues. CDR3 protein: CASSQGPGLAEQYF. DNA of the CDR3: TGCGCCAGCAGCCAGGGCCCAGGCCTCGCCGAGCAGTACTTC.

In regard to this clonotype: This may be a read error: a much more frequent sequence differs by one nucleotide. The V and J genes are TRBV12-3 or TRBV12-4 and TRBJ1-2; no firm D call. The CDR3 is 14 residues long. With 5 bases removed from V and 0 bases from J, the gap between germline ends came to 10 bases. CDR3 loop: CASSRRAANYGYTF. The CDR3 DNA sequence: TGTGCCAGCAGTAGAAGGGCCGCTAACTATGGCTACACCTTC.

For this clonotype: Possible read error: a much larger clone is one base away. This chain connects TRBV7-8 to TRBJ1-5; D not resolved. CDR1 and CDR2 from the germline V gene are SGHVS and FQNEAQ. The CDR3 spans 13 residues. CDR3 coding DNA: TGTGTCAGCGCCCTGGGAGAGGAGCAGCCCCAGCATTTT. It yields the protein CVSALGEEQPQHF.

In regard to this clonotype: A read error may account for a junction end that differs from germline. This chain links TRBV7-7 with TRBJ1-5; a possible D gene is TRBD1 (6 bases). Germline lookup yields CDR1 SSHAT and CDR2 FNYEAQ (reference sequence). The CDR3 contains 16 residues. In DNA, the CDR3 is TGTGCTAGCAGCTTAGGGCTGAAGGGGGGCCATCAGCCCCAGCATTTT. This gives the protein CASSLGLKGGHQPQHF.

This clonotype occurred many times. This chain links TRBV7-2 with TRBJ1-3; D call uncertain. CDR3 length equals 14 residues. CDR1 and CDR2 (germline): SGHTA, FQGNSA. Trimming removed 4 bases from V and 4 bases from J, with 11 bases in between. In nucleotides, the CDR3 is TGTGCCAGCAGCTCGGGCAATCAGGGAAACACCATATATTTT. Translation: CASSSGNQGNTIYF.

CDR3 nucleotides: TGCAGTGCTAGTTGGGGGGTTCTGCAGCCCCAGCATTTT. Translated, it gives CSASWGVLQPQHF. The V gene is TRBV20-1, the J gene TRBJ1-5, with D perhaps TRBD1 (5 bases). This CDR3 is built from 13 residues. Germline-derived CDR1 and CDR2 are DFQATT and SNEGSKA (reference sequence). The V gene lost 3 bases and the J gene lost 7 bases, with 13 bases spanning the gap.

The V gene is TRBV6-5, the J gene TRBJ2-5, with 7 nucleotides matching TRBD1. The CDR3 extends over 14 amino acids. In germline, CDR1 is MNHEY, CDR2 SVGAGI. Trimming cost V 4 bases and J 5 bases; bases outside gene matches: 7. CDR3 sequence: CASSSGSTGETQYF. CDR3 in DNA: TGTGCCAGCAGTTCCGGGTCGACAGGGGAGACCCAGTACTTC.

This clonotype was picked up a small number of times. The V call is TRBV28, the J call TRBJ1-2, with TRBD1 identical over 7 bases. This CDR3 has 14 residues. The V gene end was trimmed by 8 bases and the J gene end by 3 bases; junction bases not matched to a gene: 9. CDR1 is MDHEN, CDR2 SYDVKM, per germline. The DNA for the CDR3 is TGTGCCAGCTCCCCGGAGGGACAGCACTATGGCTACACCTTC. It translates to CASSPEGQHYGYTF.

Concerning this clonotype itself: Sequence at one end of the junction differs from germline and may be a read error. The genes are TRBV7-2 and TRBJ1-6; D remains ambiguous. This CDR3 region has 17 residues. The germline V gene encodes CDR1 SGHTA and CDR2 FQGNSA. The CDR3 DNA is TGCGCCAGCAGCCAAGAAATAGGACGCTTACAAAATTCACCCCTCCACTTT. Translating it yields CASSQEIGRLQNSPLHF. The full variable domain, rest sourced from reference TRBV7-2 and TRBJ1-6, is GAGVSQSPSNKVTEKGKDVELRCDPISGHTALYWYRQSLGQGLEFLIYFQGNSAPDKSGLPSDRFSAERTGGSVSTLTIQRTQQEDSAVYLCASSQEIGRLQNSPLHFGNGTRLTVT.

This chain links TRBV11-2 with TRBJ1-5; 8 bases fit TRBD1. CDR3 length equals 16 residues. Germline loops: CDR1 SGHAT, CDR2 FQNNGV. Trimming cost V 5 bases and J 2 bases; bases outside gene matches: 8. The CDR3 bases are TGTGCCAGCAGCCACCGGGCAGGGGGCCGCAATCAGCCCCAGCATTTT. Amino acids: CASSHRAGGRNQPQHF.